Below are 21 T cell receptor beta chains sequenced from a single sample in a study of Graves' ophthalmopathy and Graves' hyperthyroidism. The TCR beta CDR3 regions underwent amplification from RNA transcripts. An initial RT-PCR round employing HTBI primers preceded a second-round multiplex PCR. TCRdb analysed the multiplex PCR reads with MiXCR anew, one entry per CDR3 protein. Of approximately 410,000 distinct CDR3 sequences detected, 15% appear once; the ten largest clones hold around 7%. Input material: peripheral blood. These receptors all stem from a woman aged 18-30 years with stable Graves' hyperthyroidism.

This clonotype was seen ten or more times. Here the CDR3 DNA reads TGTGCCAGTAGTATAGGGACGGCGATTCGCGGCTACACCTTC. It yields the protein CASSIGTAIRGYTF. The chain uses TRBV19 and TRBJ1-2, with D unclear. This CDR3 has 14 amino acids. CDR1 and CDR2 (germline): LNHDA, SQIVND (reference sequence). V lost 1 base and J 8 bases, leaving 14 bases between the germline ends.

This clonotype was counted at least ten times. The gene calls are TRBV20-1 and TRBJ1-1; no definite D call. Germline assignment: CDR1 DFQATT and CDR2 SNEGSKA (reference sequence). The CDR3 runs to 14 residues. Deletions cut 0 bases from V and 5 bases from J, with 13 bases between. Here the CDR3 DNA reads TGCAGTGCTAGAGATCGGAGGCGGAGAACTGAAGCTTTCTTT. Translated, it gives CSARDRRRRTEAFF.

This chain connects TRBV24-1 to TRBJ1-1; TRBD1 might be the D (5 bases). The V end lost 10 bases, the J end lost 10 bases, and 9 bases lay between the germline ends. The germline V gene has CDR1 KGHDR and CDR2 SFDVKD. CDR3 length: 9 residues. CDR3 DNA sequence: TGTGCCACGGAGGGGACAGCTTTCTTT. Its translation is CATEGTAFF.

This CDR3 is CASRPARDAGVYTF. In DNA, the CDR3 is TGTGCCAGCAGACCTGCCCGGGACGCCGGAGTCTACACCTTC. The chain links TRBV6-1 to TRBJ1-2, with D possibly TRBD1 on 5 matching bases. CDR1 MNHNS and CDR2 SASEGT come from the germline V gene. The CDR3 extends over 14 amino acids. V lost 6 bases, J lost 10 bases, and 21 bases lay in between.

This clonotype occurred many times. The CDR3 sequence is CSARWATNTEAFF. CDR3 nucleotide sequence: TGCAGTGCTAGATGGGCAACGAACACTGAAGCTTTCTTT. The chain joins TRBV20-1 to TRBJ1-1; unclear D gene. The V end was cut by 2 bases, the J end by 1 base, with 8 bases between. The CDR3 is 13 residues long. Germline loops: CDR1 DFQATT, CDR2 SNEGSKA (reference sequence).

In this sample, this clonotype turned up many times. The V gene is TRBV12-3 or TRBV12-4, the J gene TRBJ2-5; D may be TRBD1 (5 bases). The germline V and J ends were trimmed by 5 bases and 0 bases, with 13 bases remaining between them. The CDR3 contains 15 residues. The CDR3 sequence is CASSPRTPYQETQYF. The DNA for the CDR3 is TGTGCCAGCAGTCCTCGGACACCGTACCAAGAGACCCAGTACTTC.

In its sample, this clonotype was seen many times. The CDR3 DNA reads as TGTGCCAGCACCGCCGACAGGGGGCCCTACGAGCAGTACTTC. It specifies CASTADRGPYEQYF. The chain recombines TRBV11-3 with TRBJ2-7, with TRBD1 identical over 10 bases. V gave up 7 bases and J gave up 2 bases; unmatched junction bases: 5. This CDR3 region has 14 residues. The germline V gene encodes CDR1 SGHNT and CDR2 YENEEA.

Many counts were recorded for this clonotype. V gene TRBV6-5 combines with J gene TRBJ1-3; D possibly corresponds to TRBD1 (6 bases). V lost 4 bases and J lost 4, with 17 bases in between. The CDR3 loop spans 16 amino acids. In germline, CDR1 is MNHEY, CDR2 SVGAGI. The CDR3 nucleotides are TGTGCCAGCAGTTTGAAACAGGGAGCGGGAGGAAACACCATATATTTT. It is translated as CASSLKQGAGGNTIYF.

This clonotype was seen at least ten times. The chain joins TRBV2 to TRBJ1-1; the D is unclear. CDR3 length: 15 residues. Looked up from germline, CDR1 is SNHLY and CDR2 is FYNNEI. V was cut by 4 bases and J by 0 bases, with 12 bases left in between. CDR3 coding DNA: TGTGCCAGCAGTGGGAAAGGGCGCCTGAACACTGAAGCTTTCTTT. Translating gives CASSGKGRLNTEAFF.

The sample holds many counts of this clonotype. This chain links TRBV6-2 or TRBV6-3 with TRBJ2-2, with D possibly matching TRBD2 (5 bases). The V and J ends lost 7 bases and 3 bases respectively, with 9 bases between them. Germline CDR1 and CDR2: MNHEY and SVGEGT. The CDR3 runs 13 residues. The DNA of the CDR3 is TGTGCCAGCACGTGGCGGGACACCGGGGAGCTGTTTTTT. It translates to CASTWRDTGELFF.

In the case of this clonotype: The germline gene is not matched at one end of the junction; a read error may be the cause. V usage is TRBV2 and J usage is TRBJ2-4; tentatively, D is TRBD1 (6 bases). This CDR3 spans 15 amino acids. CDR1 and CDR2 (germline): SNHLY, FYNNEI. CDR3 protein: CASSEDRTAKNIQHF. In nucleotides, the CDR3 is TGTGCCAGCAGTGAGGACAGAACCGCCAAAAACATTCAGCACTTC.

This clonotype was detected many times. The chain carries TRBV24-1 and TRBJ1-5; tentatively, D is TRBD1 (6 bases). V was cut by 3 bases and J by 3 bases, with 14 bases left in between. The germline V gene encodes CDR1 KGHDR and CDR2 SFDVKD. The CDR3 sequence is 16 residues long. This CDR3 reads CATSDPRTDNNQPQHF. For the CDR3, the DNA is TGTGCCACCAGTGATCCCAGGACAGACAACAATCAGCCCCAGCATTTT.

V is TRBV2 and J is TRBJ1-2; D gene uncertain. Looked up from germline, CDR1 is SNHLY and CDR2 is FYNNEI. V was shortened by 0 bases and J by 4 bases, with 15 bases between the two germline ends. This CDR3 is built from 16 residues. CDR3 region: CASSEATFQRTYGYTF. DNA for the CDR3: TGTGCCAGCAGTGAAGCTACATTCCAAAGGACCTATGGCTACACCTTC.

V usage is TRBV2 and J usage is TRBJ2-2; D ambiguous. This CDR3 spans 14 amino acids. The germline gives CDR1 SNHLY, CDR2 FYNNEI. V gave up 1 base and J gave up 3 bases, with 6 bases separating them. The CDR3, as DNA: TGTGCCAGCAGTGAAGACGGACACACCGGGGAGCTGTTTTTT. Translating it yields CASSEDGHTGELFF. The whole variable domain, filled in from reference TRBV2 and TRBJ2-2, reads EPEVTQTPSHQVTQMGQEVILRCVPISNHLYFYWYRQILGQKVEFLVSFYNNEISEKSEIFDDQFSVERPDGSNFTLKIRSTKLEDSAMYFCASSEDGHTGELFFGEGSRLTVL.

This clonotype was seen repeatedly, ten times or more. The V and J genes are TRBV7-3 and TRBJ1-1, with D possibly being TRBD1 (6 bases). The CDR3 has 14 amino acids. Germline V CDR1 and CDR2: SGHTA, FQGTGA. V was pared by 5 bases and J by 1 base, with 11 bases between. CDR3 amino acids: CASSRTGPNTEAFF. The CDR3 DNA sequence: TGTGCCAGCAGCCGAACAGGGCCGAACACTGAAGCTTTCTTT.

In its sample, this clonotype was seen a few times. The chain uses TRBV12-3 or TRBV12-4 and TRBJ1-1; 7 bases are shared with TRBD1. This CDR3 is 14 amino acids long. V shed 5 bases and J 0 bases; nucleotides not matched to a gene: 3. The CDR3 sequence is CASSGTDLNTEAFF. The CDR3 DNA reads as TGTGCCAGCAGTGGGACAGACCTGAACACTGAAGCTTTCTTT.

This clonotype was found many times. The chain carries TRBV12-3 or TRBV12-4 and TRBJ1-1, with 11 bases matching TRBD1. After removal of 7 bases from V and 6 bases from J, the junction contained 13 bases not matched to a gene. The length of the CDR3 is 16 residues. The chain's CDR3 is CASIWTGGLSYPEAFF. The CDR3 nucleotides read TGTGCCAGCATCTGGACAGGGGGCCTGTCTTATCCTGAAGCTTTCTTT.

Ten or more counts support this clonotype. This sequence joins TRBV19 and TRBJ2-5; a weak D match, TRBD2 (6 bases). The CDR3 is made up of 13 amino acids. CDR1 is LNHDA and CDR2 is SQIVND in the germline V gene (reference sequence). The V end was cut by 9 bases, the J end by 4 bases, with 15 bases between. CDR3 loop: CASSRDSPETQYF. The CDR3 DNA reads as TGTGCCAGCAGCCGGGACTCGCCAGAGACCCAGTACTTC.

This clonotype was seen at least ten times. This sequence joins TRBV5-1 and TRBJ2-7; 13 nucleotides agree with TRBD2. The CDR3 is 14 amino acids. Trimming removed 7 bases from V and 1 base from J; junction bases left unmatched: 2. Germline CDR1 and CDR2: SGHRS and YFSETQ. The CDR3 bases are TGCGCCAGCCAGGGACTAGCGGGGTCCTACGAGCAGTACTTC. Protein sequence: CASQGLAGSYEQYF.

This clonotype was counted at least ten times. The gene calls are TRBV7-3 and TRBJ2-2, with D unclear. V lost 0 bases to trimming and J lost 1 base, with 6 bases between them. The CDR3 is 15 residues long. CDR1 and CDR2 (germline): SGHTA, FQGTGA. CDR3 sequence: CASSLTSGNTGELFF. CDR3 sequence (DNA): TGTGCCAGCAGCTTAACGTCGGGGAACACCGGGGAGCTGTTTTTT.

This clonotype has at least ten counts. The rearrangement joins TRBV6-2 or TRBV6-3 to TRBJ1-2, with 9 bases that match TRBD1. Germline V lookup: CDR1 MNHEY, CDR2 SVGEGT. This CDR3 is built from 16 residues. Trimming at V came to 6 bases and at J to 4 bases, leaving 12 bases not matched to a gene. The DNA for the CDR3 is TGTGCCAGCAGCACCCGACAGGGGGAGACTCTCTATGGCTACACCTTC. Translation: CASSTRQGETLYGYTF.